A single sample is the source of the 12 T cell receptor beta chains below, sequenced in a study of cytomegalovirus exposure and HLA in healthy donors. The protocol was immunoSEQ multiplex PCR, while the TCRdb copy is restricted to in-frame clones and leaves out a portion. In the table there are around 150,000 clones, less than 95% of which are singletons. The sample consisted of PBMCs. Receptor source: a woman between 18 and 29 years old in good health and CMV-seropositive.

This chain connects TRBV10-3 to TRBJ2-2; TRBD2 matches 9 bases. Trimming removed 8 bases from V and 4 bases from J; junction bases left unmatched: 14. Germline CDR1 and CDR2: ENHRY and SYGVKD. This CDR3 region has 17 residues. The CDR3 region is CAIGVAGDRTGTGELFF. The CDR3 coding sequence is TGTGCCATCGGGGTAGCGGGAGACCGGACTGGCACCGGGGAGCTGTTTTTT.

Concerning this clone: The conserved final phenylalanine or tryptophan is absent from the CDR3, which likely points to a read error. The DNA is omitted, as the CDR3 cannot be located on it reliably, and the CDR3 follows TCRdb's listing. This chain uses TRBV7-2 with TRBJ2-7; TRBD2 is the table's D call and was not checked against the DNA. Looked up from germline, CDR1 is SGHTA and CDR2 is FQGNSA. From its first to its last residue, the CDR3 has 8 amino acids. The chain's CDR3 is CASSLFSS.

V gene TRBV19 combines with J gene TRBJ2-1; 12 bases agree with TRBD2. This CDR3 contains 14 residues. CDR1 and CDR2 (germline): LNHDA, SQIVND (reference sequence). Trimming took 4 bases from V and 9 from J; bases not matched to a gene: 4. For the CDR3, the DNA is TGTGCCAGTAGTACTAGCGGGGGGGCCGGTGAGCAGTTCTTC. Translated, it gives CASSTSGGAGEQFF.

The CDR3 nucleotides read TGTGCCAGCAGCTCGAAACAGGGGAGCGAGCAGTACTTC. Its protein is CASSSKQGSEQYF. The chain couples TRBV7-9 to TRBJ2-7; 7 positions agree with TRBD1. The CDR3 extends over 13 amino acids. The trim removed 4 bases at V and 6 bases at J, leaving 6 bases unmatched. Per the germline V gene, CDR1 is SEHNR and CDR2 is FQNEAQ (reference sequence).

The chain carries TRBV6-6 and TRBJ2-3, with 8 bases matching TRBD1. CDR1 and CDR2 from the germline V gene are MNHNY and SVGAGI (reference sequence). CDR3 length equals 15 residues. V dropped 6 bases and J dropped 5; count of bases not matched to a gene: 10. CDR3 in amino acids: CASRTSIDRGDTQYF. In DNA form, the CDR3 reads TGTGCCAGCAGAACCTCTATAGACAGGGGAGATACGCAGTATTTT.

The chain joins TRBV6-4 to TRBJ1-2; tentative D call: TRBD1 (6 bases). The V end lost 0 bases, the J end lost 4 bases, and 12 bases lay between the germline ends. This CDR3 contains 15 residues. Germline V gene lookup returns CDR1 MRHNA and CDR2 SNTAGT. DNA of the CDR3: TGTGCCAGCAGTGACTCGTACAGGGCCCCCTATGGCTACACCTTC. The encoded protein is CASSDSYRAPYGYTF.

The chain employs TRBV6-1 and TRBJ2-7; no clear D gene. Germline CDR1 and CDR2: MNHNS and SASEGT. Trimming stripped 4 bases from V and 2 bases from J, with 9 bases between. This CDR3 spans 13 amino acids. CDR3 nucleotides: TGTGCCAGCAGTGTTGCAGGCCCCTACGAGCAGTACTTC. It codes for CASSVAGPYEQYF.

The chain carries TRBV4-2 and TRBJ2-5, with D perhaps TRBD1 (5 bases). The V end lost 0 bases, the J end lost 5 bases, and 16 bases lay between the germline ends. CDR1 is LGHNA, CDR2 YNFKEQ, per germline. The CDR3 has 16 residues. This CDR3 reads CASSQDRGHGSETQYF. In nucleotides, the CDR3 is TGTGCCAGCAGCCAAGATCGAGGACATGGGTCGGAGACCCAGTACTTC.

The V gene is TRBV6-5, the J gene TRBJ2-7, with 8 positions matching TRBD1. Germline-derived CDR1 and CDR2 are MNHEY and SVGAGI. The V segment lost 6 bases and the J segment 3 bases; nucleotides outside the gene matches: 7. The CDR3 length is 14 residues. The CDR3 DNA sequence: TGTGCCAGCAGCCTCGGGACAGGAGTCTACGAGCAGTACTTC. Translated, it gives CASSLGTGVYEQYF.

A single count supports this clone. The chain carries TRBV28 and TRBJ1-1, with unresolved D. Per the germline V gene, CDR1 is MDHEN and CDR2 is SYDVKM. V was shortened by 8 bases and J by 0 bases, with 7 bases between the two germline ends. The CDR3 sequence is 12 residues long. As DNA, the CDR3 is TGTGCCAGCTCTAATATGAACACTGAAGCTTTCTTT. It yields the protein CASSNMNTEAFF.

The chain is built from TRBV7-2 and TRBJ1-3, with 8 positions matching TRBD1. This CDR3 has 15 amino acids. Trimming took 5 bases from V and 2 from J; bases not matched to a gene: 5. The germline CDR1 and CDR2 sequences are SGHTA and FQGNSA. The CDR3: CASSPQTGAGNTIYF. Written as DNA, the CDR3 is TGTGCCAGCAGCCCCCAGACAGGGGCTGGAAACACCATATATTTT.

Comment on this clone: Relative to the germline gene, one junction end is altered; a read error may explain this. The J gene is TRBJ1-1, the V gene TRBV19, with 7 bases identical to TRBD1. Per germline, CDR1 LNHDA and CDR2 SQIVND (reference sequence). The length of the CDR3 is 16 residues. The CDR3 protein is CASRIGERGLNTEAFF. The CDR3 nucleotides read TGTGCCAGTAGGATAGGGGAAAGGGGGCTGAACACTGAAGCTTTCTTT.